The clone carrying this T cell receptor beta chain was counted between two and nine times. Its antigen is unidentified. V trimming: 4 bases; J trimming: 7 bases; junction bases outside the gene matches: 3. This CDR3 has 12 amino acids. Germline V CDR1 and CDR2: MNHEY, SVGAGI. These data come from a study of cytomegalovirus exposure and HLA in healthy donors. Findings of the study overall: Listed as cytomegalovirus-associated were over 150 TCR beta chains.

The PCR had 60 Vbeta and 13 Jbeta primers. Data came from immunoSEQ multiplex PCR; TCRdb stores just in-frame clones and leaves some out. This table has approximately 150,000 clones, 75% to 80% appearing once. Source material: PBMCs. The rearrangement links TRBV6-5 to TRBJ2-7; 8 bases line up with TRBD2. The receptor was isolated from a female donor in good health and CMV-seronegative. In DNA form, the CDR3 reads TGTGCCAGCAGTTCGGGAGGGAATGAGCAGTACTTC. Translation: CASSSGGNEQYF.